This T cell receptor (beta chain) was retrieved from a study of T cell responses to AZD1222 COVID-19 vaccine. V lost 7 bases and J 1 base, leaving 13 bases between the germline ends. The CDR3 runs to 13 residues. Germline loops: CDR1 SQVTM, CDR2 ANQGSEA. The method was immunoSEQ multiplex PCR; TCRdb's version includes in-frame clones alone and lacks a portion of them. The data contain some 130,000 clones, approximately 83% of them seen just once; the ten biggest clones take up 1.6%. The TCR sequence derives from an adult in good health. This sample comprised peripheral blood, obtained on day 0 of AZD1222 vaccination. The rearrangement uses TRBV29-1 and TRBJ1-1; no clear D gene. CDR3 in amino acids: CSARLTANTEAFF. CDR3 coding DNA: TGCAGCGCCCGACTAACAGCGAACACTGAAGCTTTCTTT.